Below, 26 T cell receptor beta chains from the same sample are listed, as sequenced in a study of spatial heterogeneity in lung cancer. Time point here: sample taken at primary tumor resection. Tumor, nontumor lung or frozen PBMC supplied whole RNA, sequenced without sorting. TCRdb reprocessed the 5' RACE reads with MiXCR, giving one entry per CDR3 protein. Here the sample spans 30,000 or so distinct CDR3 sequences, about 8.1% being singletons. The sequencing used PBMCs, collected at surgery. These receptor sequences come from a female donor with early-stage non-small cell lung cancer.

This clonotype occurred a few times. The chain employs TRBV4-1 and TRBJ2-1; 9 positions match TRBD2. This CDR3 has 17 residues. J lost 2 bases, V lost 4 bases, and 9 bases had no gene match. Per the germline V gene, CDR1 is MGHRA and CDR2 is YSYEKL. In DNA, the CDR3 is TGCGCCAGCAGCCGTCCTTTTCGCGGGAGGGCCTACAATGAGCAGTTCTTC. It codes for CASSRPFRGRAYNEQFF.

The sample holds a few counts of this clonotype. The J gene is TRBJ2-7, the V gene TRBV11-2; the match to TRBD2 covers 7 bases. From germline, CDR1 is SGHAT and CDR2 FQNNGV. The CDR3 extends over 14 amino acids. The V segment lost 7 bases and the J segment 2 bases; nucleotides outside the gene matches: 8. As DNA, the CDR3 is TGTGCCAGCACCAATAAGCGGGGCACCTACGAGCAGTACTTC. It specifies CASTNKRGTYEQYF.

This clonotype occurred a few times. This chain joins TRBV5-6 and TRBJ2-3; no clear D gene. The germline V gene encodes CDR1 SGHDT and CDR2 YYEEEE. The V end was cut by 0 bases, the J end by 5 bases, with 1 base between. The CDR3 totals 11 residues. This chain's CDR3 is CASSLEDTQYF. CDR3 DNA: TGTGCCAGCAGCTTGGAAGATACGCAGTATTTT.

This clonotype occurred many times. J is TRBJ2-1 and V is TRBV29-1; 15 nucleotides match TRBD2. V was pared by 1 base and J by 1 base, with 5 bases of the junction left unmatched. The CDR3 sequence is 18 residues long. Germline V gene sequence: CDR1 SQVTM, CDR2 ANQGSEA. The CDR3 DNA is TGCAGCGTTGAAGGGACTAGCGGGAGGGCGCGGTCCTACAATGAGCAGTTCTTC. It codes for CSVEGTSGRARSYNEQFF.

This clonotype has a count of ten or more. This rearrangement joins TRBV19 to TRBJ1-3, with TRBD1 matching over 7 bases. The trim removed 7 bases at V and 1 base at J, leaving 7 bases unmatched. The CDR3 is made up of 15 amino acids. Looked up from germline, CDR1 is LNHDA and CDR2 is SQIVND (reference sequence). CDR3 amino acids: CASTADRASGNTIYF. CDR3 DNA sequence: TGTGCCAGTACCGCAGACAGGGCATCTGGAAACACCATATATTTT.

This clonotype showed up just a few times. The genes are TRBV28 and TRBJ2-7; a weak D match, TRBD2 (5 bases). The CDR3 runs to 14 residues. Germline V gives CDR1 MDHEN, CDR2 SYDVKM. The ends were cut back, 7 bases at V and 3 bases at J, with 16 bases in the middle. The CDR3, as DNA: TGTGCCAGCAACCTCGCGGGTCCGGTCTACGAGCAGTACTTC. Its protein is CASNLAGPVYEQYF.

This clonotype has at least ten counts. The CDR3 protein is CASSLGIYEQYF. The CDR3 DNA reads as TGTGCCAGCAGCCTGGGTATCTACGAGCAGTACTTC. The chain joins TRBV11-2 to TRBJ2-7; D is ambiguous. CDR3 length: 12 amino acids. V lost 5 bases to trimming and J lost 3 bases, with 8 bases between them. Germline CDR1 SGHAT, CDR2 FQNNGV. The variable domain in full, with the rest retrieved from reference TRBV11-2 and TRBJ2-7, is EAGVAQSPRYKIIEKRQSVAFWCNPISGHATLYWYQQILGQGPKLLIQFQNNGVVDDSQLPKDRFSAERLKGVDSTLKIQPAKLEDSAVYLCASSLGIYEQYFGPGTRLTVT.

This clonotype was seen only a few times. V and J are TRBV2 and TRBJ2-2; unclear D gene. CDR3 length: 13 amino acids. The V gene's germline CDR1 is SNHLY and CDR2 FYNNEI. This CDR3 reads CAGNRRNTGELFF. DNA for the CDR3: TGTGCGGGAAATCGGAGGAACACCGGGGAGCTGTTTTTT. The full variable domain, with the rest looked up from reference TRBV2 and TRBJ2-2, is EPEVTQTPSHQVTQMGQEVILRCVPISNHLYFYWYRQILGQKVEFLVSFYNNEISEKSEIFDDQFSVERPDGSNFTLKIRSTKLEDSAMYFCAGNRRNTGELFFGEGSRLTVL.

This clonotype was detected ten times or more. The rearrangement joins TRBV10-3 to TRBJ1-4; 11 nucleotides align to TRBD1. CDR3 length: 18 residues. From germline, CDR1 is ENHRY and CDR2 SYGVKD. Trimming removed 6 bases from V and 2 bases from J; junction bases left unmatched: 11. CDR3 sequence reads: CAISSSGTGGLTNEKLFF. The CDR3 DNA reads as TGTGCCATCAGCTCGTCCGGGACAGGGGGGCTGACTAATGAAAAACTGTTTTTT.

This clonotype was recorded at least ten times. This rearrangement joins TRBV27 to TRBJ2-1; 11 bases are shared with TRBD2. The V segment lost 4 bases and the J segment 6 bases; nucleotides outside the gene matches: 8. CDR3 length: 16 residues. The germline V gene has CDR1 MNHEY and CDR2 SMNVEV (reference sequence). The CDR3 protein is CASSWRGTSGSNEQFF. The CDR3 coding sequence is TGTGCCAGCAGTTGGCGCGGGACTAGCGGATCCAATGAGCAGTTCTTC.

This clonotype was picked up many times. The chain is built from TRBV29-1 and TRBJ1-1; D is ambiguous. This CDR3 comprises 13 residues. V was trimmed by 6 bases and J by 6 bases, leaving 17 bases between them. CDR1 SQVTM and CDR2 ANQGSEA come from the germline V gene. In nucleotides, the CDR3 is TGCAGCGTCCAGTCGGTGGTGCAATCTGAAGCTTTCTTT. This codes for CSVQSVVQSEAFF.

This clonotype was recorded at least ten times. As DNA, the CDR3 is TGTGCCAGCTCACCAATGGCGGGAAGCTCCTACGAGCAGTACTTC. Amino acids: CASSPMAGSSYEQYF. V usage is TRBV18 and J usage is TRBJ2-7, with D possibly TRBD2 on 6 matching bases. The germline V and J ends were trimmed by 2 bases and 0 bases, with 11 bases remaining between them. The CDR3 consists of 15 residues. Germline CDR1 and CDR2: KGHSH and LQKENI.

The rearrangement uses TRBV9 and TRBJ1-1, with unresolved D. V lost 1 base and J lost 3, with 13 bases in between. The CDR3 runs 15 residues. CDR1 is SGDLS, CDR2 YYNGEE, per germline. The CDR3 coding sequence is TGTGCCAGCAGCGTATCCCCCGCGTGGGACACTGAAGCTTTCTTT. Translation gives CASSVSPAWDTEAFF.

This clonotype was seen many times. The chain is built from TRBV18 and TRBJ1-1; TRBD1 might be the D (5 bases). V shed 3 bases and J shed 1 base, with 15 bases lying between them. The length of the CDR3 is 16 residues. Germline-derived CDR1 and CDR2 are KGHSH and LQKENI. In nucleotides, the CDR3 is TGTGCCAGCTCACCGACGCAGGGCAGGGCGAACACTGAAGCTTTCTTT. It translates to CASSPTQGRANTEAFF.

Ten or more counts support this clonotype. V usage is TRBV25-1 and J usage is TRBJ2-5, with D possibly being TRBD1 or TRBD2 (5 bases each). The ends were cut back, 6 bases at V and 5 bases at J, with 22 bases in the middle. Per the germline V gene, CDR1 is MGHDK and CDR2 is SYGVNS. The CDR3 totals 16 residues. The CDR3 coding sequence is TGTGCCAGCAGCCTGGGTGGGGGAGAAGCACGGGAGACCCAGTACTTC. It encodes CASSLGGGEARETQYF.

Ten or more counts support this clonotype. The chain combines TRBV7-9 with TRBJ2-1, with 11 bases fitting TRBD2. Germline CDR1 reads SEHNR; CDR2 reads FQNEAQ (reference sequence). The CDR3 loop spans 20 amino acids. With 1 base clipped from V and 9 bases from J, the junction kept 20 bases outside the gene matches. This CDR3 reads CASSLVRDITPGTSGCEQFF. As DNA, the CDR3 is TGTGCCAGCAGCTTAGTGCGGGACATAACACCCGGGACTAGCGGATGTGAGCAGTTCTTC.

This clonotype was seen many times. This chain joins TRBV20-1 and TRBJ1-5, with 7 positions matching TRBD1. CDR3 length: 15 residues. Germline loops: CDR1 DFQATT, CDR2 SNEGSKA (reference sequence). Unmatched junction bases numbered 11, after V lost 6 bases and J lost 3 bases. The CDR3 spells CSARTPGTDNQPQHF. The CDR3 nucleotides read TGCAGTGCGAGAACACCCGGGACAGACAATCAGCCCCAGCATTTT.

This clonotype came up many times. The V call is TRBV3-1, the J call TRBJ1-1; 9 bases line up with TRBD1. The CDR3 is made up of 16 amino acids. V was clipped by 2 bases and J by 5 bases; unmatched bases: 9. Per germline, CDR1 LGHDT and CDR2 YNNKEL (reference sequence). This CDR3 is CASSQLRTGDRTEAFF. The CDR3 nucleotides read TGTGCCAGCAGCCAACTCAGGACAGGGGATAGAACTGAAGCTTTCTTT. Full variable domain (missing parts from reference TRBV3-1 and TRBJ1-1): DTAVSQTPKYLVTQMGNDKSIKCEQNLGHDTMYWYKQDSKKFLKIMFSYNNKELIINETVPNRFSPKSPDKAHLNLHINSLELGDSAVYFCASSQLRTGDRTEAFFGQGTRLTVV.

This clonotype appeared many times. V and J are TRBV27 and TRBJ2-1; 8 positions agree with TRBD2. After removal of 11 bases from V and 8 bases from J, the junction contained 11 bases not matched to a gene. Germline lookup yields CDR1 MNHEY and CDR2 SMNVEV (reference sequence). The CDR3 consists of 13 residues. CDR3 residues: CASWSAGGDEQFF. The DNA for the CDR3 is TGTGCCTCTTGGTCGGCCGGGGGGGATGAGCAGTTCTTC.

This clonotype was recorded a few times. This chain connects TRBV20-1 to TRBJ2-7; D ambiguous. V lost 0 bases to trimming and J lost 4 bases, with 10 bases between them. This CDR3 comprises 13 residues. Germline values: CDR1 DFQATT, CDR2 SNEGSKA (reference sequence). In DNA, the CDR3 is TGCAGTGCTAGAGATACAGCTAGATACGAGCAGTACTTC. Protein: CSARDTARYEQYF.

The V call is TRBV7-8, the J call TRBJ2-2; D call uncertain. V was cut by 4 bases and J by 6 bases, with 9 bases left in between. In germline, CDR1 is SGHVS, CDR2 FQNEAQ. CDR3 length equals 13 residues. CDR3 nucleotides: TGTGCCAGCAGCTCCCTATATTCCGGGGAGCTGTTTTTT. It translates to CASSSLYSGELFF.

This clonotype was detected many times. The chain links TRBV28 to TRBJ2-4; tentatively, D is TRBD1 or TRBD2 (5 bases each). Germline V CDR1 and CDR2: MDHEN, SYDVKM. The CDR3 has 16 residues. Trimming cost V 4 bases and J 0 bases, with 13 bases left between them. CDR3 protein: CASSSPGTGAKNIQYF. The CDR3 DNA follows: TGTGCCAGCAGTTCTCCCGGGACGGGAGCCAAAAACATTCAGTACTTC.

This clonotype was seen many times. This chain connects TRBV7-3 to TRBJ2-3, with 7 bases aligning to TRBD2. The CDR3 is 16 amino acids. Germline trimming cut 4 bases from V and 4 bases from J; bases unmatched to any gene: 11. CDR1 and CDR2 from the germline V gene are SGHTA and FQGTGA. The CDR3 protein is CASSSSGGFNADTQYF. In DNA, the CDR3 is TGTGCCAGCAGCTCCTCGGGGGGATTCAACGCAGATACGCAGTATTTT.

This clonotype was seen at least ten times. The V call is TRBV5-1, the J call TRBJ2-5, with D perhaps assigned TRBD1 or TRBD2 (5 bases each). CDR1 is SGHRS, CDR2 YFSETQ, per germline. V gave up 2 bases and J gave up 3 bases, with 17 bases separating them. The CDR3 is made up of 16 amino acids. CDR3 loop: CASSFGPGTVKETQYF. CDR3 bases: TGCGCCAGCAGCTTCGGCCCCGGGACGGTTAAAGAGACCCAGTACTTC.

The chain joins TRBV20-1 to TRBJ2-1; TRBD2 aligns across 11 bases. Germline V gene data show CDR1 as DFQATT and CDR2 as SNEGSKA (reference sequence). Germline trimming cut 3 bases from V and 7 bases from J; bases unmatched to any gene: 5. This CDR3 has 14 residues. The CDR3 sequence: CSARVAGGTNEQFF. CDR3 nucleotide sequence: TGCAGTGCTAGGGTAGCGGGAGGGACGAATGAGCAGTTCTTC.

This clonotype came up a few times. The chain recombines TRBV11-2 with TRBJ2-1; 12 positions match TRBD1. From germline, CDR1 is SGHAT and CDR2 FQNNGV. This CDR3 has 16 amino acids. The J segment lost 4 bases and the V segment lost 6 bases, leaving 7 bases of the junction unmatched. CDR3 loop: CASSPPGQGAYNEQFF. CDR3 sequence (DNA): TGTGCCAGCAGTCCCCCGGGACAGGGGGCTTACAATGAGCAGTTCTTC.